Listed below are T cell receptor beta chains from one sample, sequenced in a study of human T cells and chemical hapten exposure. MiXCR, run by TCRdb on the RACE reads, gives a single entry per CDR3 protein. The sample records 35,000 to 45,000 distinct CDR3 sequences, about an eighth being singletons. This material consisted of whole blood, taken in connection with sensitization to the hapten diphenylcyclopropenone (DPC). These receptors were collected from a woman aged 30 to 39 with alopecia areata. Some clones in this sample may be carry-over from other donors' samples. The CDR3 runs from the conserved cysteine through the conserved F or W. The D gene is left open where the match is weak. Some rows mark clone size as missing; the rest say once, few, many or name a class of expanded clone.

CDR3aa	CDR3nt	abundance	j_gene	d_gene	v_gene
CASSLVQRDYEQYF	TGTGCCAGCAGCTTAGTCCAGCGGGACTACGAGCAGTACTTC	few	TRBJ2-7	TRBD2	TRBV11-2
CAFSPRGLAENNEQFF	TGTGCCTTCTCCCCCAGGGGACTAGCGGAAAACAATGAGCAGTTCTTC	-	TRBJ2-1	TRBD2	TRBV10-3
CASSNTGTSGYNEQFF	TGCGCCAGCAGCAACACCGGGACTAGCGGATACAATGAGCAGTTCTTC	-	TRBJ2-1	TRBD2	TRBV4-3
CASSPSGQTQETQYF	TGTGCCAGCAGCCCCTCGGGACAGACCCAAGAGACCCAGTACTTC	-	TRBJ2-5	TRBD1	TRBV9
CASSFKTSETGTQYF	TGTGCCAGCAGCTTTAAGACATCCGAGACAGGGACCCAGTACTTC	few	TRBJ2-5	-	TRBV11-1
CASSWSQNTDTQYF	TGTGCCAGTAGTTGGTCTCAGAACACAGATACGCAGTATTTT	many	TRBJ2-3	-	TRBV19
CASSRMVGNYGYTF	TGTGCCAGCAGTAGGATGGTTGGGAACTATGGCTACACCTTC	many	TRBJ1-2	-	TRBV7-9
CASSLYGGEGQYF	TGTGCCAGCAGTTTATACGGGGGCGAGGGGCAGTACTTC	many	TRBJ2-7	-	TRBV28
CASSLSGQGLSEQYF	TGCGCCAGCAGCTTGTCGGGACAGGGGTTGTCCGAGCAGTACTTC	-	TRBJ2-7	TRBD1	TRBV5-1
CATSRGALGKLNTDTQYF	TGTGCCACCAGCAGAGGAGCTCTCGGGAAACTAAACACAGATACGCAGTATTTT	-	TRBJ2-3	-	TRBV15
CASSPGGYNTIYF	TGTGCCAGCTCACCGGGCGGGTACAACACCATATATTTT	-	TRBJ1-3	-	TRBV18
CASSPRNPDGYTF	TGTGCCAGCAGTCCCAGGAACCCCGATGGCTACACCTTC	few	TRBJ1-2	-	TRBV6-2/TRBV6-3
CASSYVPGTGELFF	TGTGCTAGCAGTTATGTCCCAGGAACCGGGGAGCTGTTTTTT	-	TRBJ2-2	-	TRBV7-7
CASSLTFRGLGTEAFF	TGTGCCAGCAGTCTAACCTTCAGGGGGCTCGGCACTGAAGCTTTCTTT	few	TRBJ1-1	TRBD1	TRBV28
CASILRWGQGEAFF	TGTGCCAGCATTCTCAGGTGGGGGCAAGGTGAAGCTTTCTTT	-	TRBJ1-1	-	TRBV6-5
CASSYYPESGANVLTF	TGTGCCAGCAGTTACTACCCAGAATCTGGGGCCAACGTCCTGACTTTC	-	TRBJ2-6	-	TRBV6-2/TRBV6-3
CASSPRPLYEQYF	TGTGCCAGCAGTCCTCGTCCGCTATACGAGCAGTACTTC	few	TRBJ2-7	-	TRBV11-2
CASSPPLGRAYEQYF	TGTGCCAGCAGTCCACCCCTCGGGAGGGCCTACGAGCAGTACTTC	-	TRBJ2-7	TRBD2	TRBV6-2/TRBV6-3
CASNFIRGARHSPLHF	TGTGCCAGCAATTTCATCAGGGGGGCAAGACATTCACCCCTCCACTTT	-	TRBJ1-6	TRBD1	TRBV6-5
CASSGSGNEQFF	TGTGCCAGCAGCGGTAGCGGGAACGAGCAGTTCTTC	few	TRBJ2-1	TRBD2	TRBV7-2
CASSLRPGREDYGYTF	TGTGCCAGCAGCTTACGCCCAGGGCGGGAGGACTATGGCTACACCTTC	many	TRBJ1-2	-	TRBV7-9
CASSFLEGAGYEQFF	TGTGCCAGCAGCTTCCTCGAGGGGGCCGGCTATGAGCAGTTCTTC	-	TRBJ2-1	TRBD1	TRBV5-6
CASSSQDIQYF	TGTGCCAGCAGCTCCCAGGACATTCAGTACTTC	many	TRBJ2-4	-	TRBV7-9
CASRGEGTGELFF	TGTGCCAGCAGGGGGGAAGGCACCGGGGAGCTGTTTTTT	few	TRBJ2-2	-	TRBV7-8
CASSTGVGDTEAFF	TGTGCCAGCAGCACAGGGGTGGGGGACACTGAAGCTTTCTTT	few	TRBJ1-1	TRBD1	TRBV4-2
CASSQEVRSSPDTQYF	TGCGCCAGCAGCCAAGAAGTCAGGAGTAGTCCAGATACGCAGTATTTT	many	TRBJ2-3	-	TRBV4-1
CASSYRTPGADTQYF	TGTGCCAGCAGTTACCGCACTCCGGGAGCAGATACGCAGTATTTT	many	TRBJ2-3	-	TRBV6-2/TRBV6-3
CASNPGNEQFF	TGTGCCAGCAATCCCGGCAATGAGCAGTTCTTC	many	TRBJ2-1	-	TRBV28
CASSPLPGQGNYEQYF	TGTGCCAGCAGTCCTCTGCCGGGACAGGGGAACTACGAGCAGTACTTC	-	TRBJ2-7	TRBD1	TRBV6-2/TRBV6-3
CASSQVLGPGTANEKLFF	TGCGCCAGCAGCCAAGTCCTTGGTCCCGGGACAGCTAATGAAAAACTGTTTTTT	many	TRBJ1-4	TRBD1	TRBV4-1
CASSPGQVNEQFF	TGCGCCAGCAGCCCCGGACAAGTCAATGAGCAGTTCTTC	medium-sized	TRBJ2-1	-	TRBV5-1
CSATTGGNNEQFF	TGCAGCGCCACGACAGGGGGGAACAATGAGCAGTTCTTC	few	TRBJ2-1	TRBD1	TRBV29-1
CASSSPYTDTQYF	TGTGCCAGCAGCTCACCCTACACAGATACGCAGTATTTT	-	TRBJ2-3	-	TRBV9
CASSFGRGRRDSPLHF	TGTGCCAGCAGCTTCGGCAGGGGGCGCCGGGATTCACCCCTCCACTTT	-	TRBJ1-6	TRBD1	TRBV11-2
CSARLAGGTDTQYF	TGCAGTGCTCGACTAGCGGGAGGAACAGATACGCAGTATTTT	many	TRBJ2-3	TRBD2	TRBV20-1
CASSPKGGSYNEQFF	TGTGCCAGCAGCCCTAAAGGGGGCTCCTACAATGAGCAGTTCTTC	-	TRBJ2-1	-	TRBV7-8
CASSLNGRSTDTQYF	TGTGCCAGCAGCTTGAACGGGAGAAGCACAGATACGCAGTATTTT	-	TRBJ2-3	-	TRBV7-6
CASSYIQTSNQPQHF	TGTGCCAGCAGTTACATTCAGACTAGCAATCAGCCCCAGCATTTT	-	TRBJ1-5	-	TRBV6-2/TRBV6-3
CASSLWRSPGNEQFF	TGTGCCAGCAGTTTATGGAGGAGCCCAGGAAATGAGCAGTTCTTC	many	TRBJ2-1	-	TRBV28
CASSLVGTSENEQYF	TGCGCCAGCAGCTTGGTTGGGACTAGCGAGAACGAGCAGTACTTC	many	TRBJ2-7	TRBD2	TRBV5-1
CASSHNRVQLKTQYF	TGTGCCAGCAGCCATAACAGGGTCCAGTTAAAGACCCAGTACTTC	many	TRBJ2-5	-	TRBV7-8
CASSPLDNEQFF	TGTGCCAGCAGCCCCCTGGACAATGAGCAGTTCTTC	many	TRBJ2-1	-	TRBV3-1
CASRISGAGNTEAFF	TGTGCCAGTAGGATATCAGGGGCTGGGAACACTGAAGCTTTCTTT	few	TRBJ1-1	-	TRBV19
CSVGRERMETQYF	TGCAGCGTGGGGCGGGAAAGAATGGAGACCCAGTACTTC	-	TRBJ2-5	-	TRBV29-1
CASSIYGDRITGANVLTF	TGTGCCAGTAGTATATACGGGGACAGGATAACTGGGGCCAACGTCCTGACTTTC	-	TRBJ2-6	TRBD1	TRBV19
CASSPSTGWEETQYF	TGTGCCAGCAGTCCCTCGACAGGGTGGGAAGAGACCCAGTACTTC	-	TRBJ2-5	TRBD1	TRBV6-2/TRBV6-3
CASSSGLAGGNEQFF	TGTGCCAGCAGCTCAGGGCTAGCGGGAGGCAATGAGCAGTTCTTC	few	TRBJ2-1	TRBD2	TRBV7-2
CASSQVWANRETQYF	TGTGCCAGCAGCCAAGTTTGGGCGAACCGAGAGACCCAGTACTTC	many	TRBJ2-5	-	TRBV14
CASSLGTGGPATNEKLFF	TGTGCCAGCAGTCTCGGGACAGGGGGTCCCGCAACTAATGAAAAACTGTTTTTT	many	TRBJ1-4	TRBD1	TRBV25-1
CSVESARTGAYEQYF	TGCAGCGTTGAAAGTGCCAGGACAGGAGCCTACGAGCAGTACTTC	many	TRBJ2-7	TRBD1	TRBV29-1
CAWSLGTQQPQHF	TGTGCCTGGAGTCTGGGGACGCAACAGCCCCAGCATTTT	-	TRBJ1-5	-	TRBV30
CASSQGLAGPYEQYF	TGTGCCAGCAGCCAGGGACTAGCGGGACCCTACGAGCAGTACTTC	-	TRBJ2-7	TRBD2	TRBV12-3/TRBV12-4
CASSPGTGYYSQPQHF	TGTGCCAGCAGCCCCGGGACAGGGTATTATAGTCAGCCCCAGCATTTT	few	TRBJ1-5	TRBD1	TRBV7-2
CASNPPGLGEQYF	TGTGCCAGCAACCCCCCAGGGTTAGGCGAGCAGTACTTC	-	TRBJ2-7	-	TRBV28
CASSYSVQYYNEQFF	TGTGCCAGCAGTTACTCCGTCCAATACTACAATGAGCAGTTCTTC	few	TRBJ2-1	-	TRBV6-2/TRBV6-3